This TCR beta chain was identified during a study of vaccination effects on CD4 cells after COVID-19. About the research overall: Early and late post-vaccination sampling was undertaken in a cohort of a few convalescent patients. It was a median of 72 days after the second dose that post-vaccine samples were obtained.

In regard to this clone: Its matching antigen is unknown.

Sequencing was preceded by expansion of antigen-specific CD4+ T cells with viral peptide pools in the ViraFEST assay. Cells that had been cultured for 10 days were the source of isolated CD4+ T cells. The person had a PCR-confirmed SARS-CoV-2 infection during March to December 2020. All participants had two doses of either the BNT162b2 or mRNA-1273 vaccine. The authors exchanged half the medium for IL-2 medium on days 3 and 7. Overall study results and limits: Following vaccination, convalescents' spike-reactive clones were mostly new ones induced by the vaccine.

Using immunoSEQ multiplex PCR, the repertoire was profiled, and TCRdb retains in-frame clones only, with some absent. The sample consists of over 15,000 clones, about 74% of them appearing once. The starting material was CD4+ T cells from PBMCs cultured with SARS-CoV-2 spike peptides, obtained after COVID-19 vaccination. The receptor's source is a human donor who had a prior SARS-CoV-2 infection.

As DNA, the CDR3 is TGTGCCAGCAGCCAAGCTCCGGGACAGGGGGACTATGGCTACACCTTC. The encoded protein is CASSQAPGQGDYGYTF. The V and J genes are TRBV4-2 and TRBJ1-2; TRBD1 aligns across 11 bases. This CDR3 spans 16 amino acids. J was trimmed by 3 bases and V by 1 base; bases with no gene match: 4. Germline V lookup: CDR1 LGHNA, CDR2 YNFKEQ.